Listed here is a single T cell receptor (beta chain). Enrolled through a virtual design, the participants were between about 18 and 100 years of age and came from about two dozen US areas. The record originates from a study of blood T cell repertoires in COVID-19. About the study: From the United States, Italy and Spain came samples of acute and convalescent COVID-19. T cells, B-cell-depleted T cells, or PBMCs provided the cDNA or gDNA that served as material.

The CDR3 contains 18 residues. Per germline, CDR1 LNHNV and CDR2 YYDKDF (reference sequence). V lost 0 bases and J 4 bases, leaving 20 bases between the germline ends. Per the study methods: The authors estimated nucleated cell counts from reference gene primer amplification. Produced via immunoSEQ multiplex PCR; TCRdb's table is partial and in-frame only. That table furnishes V, J and clone size, whereas the DNA furnished D and trimming. In the table there are fewer than 600,000 clones, roughly 88% of which are singletons. The material sequenced was PBMCs or T cells enriched from blood (not recorded which). The sequence derives from a woman aged 40 to 50 who had recovered from COVID-19. This chain connects TRBV15 to TRBJ2-3; D is possibly TRBD2 (6 bases). Here the CDR3 reads CATSRDRALAGGADTQYF. The CDR3, as DNA: TGTGCCACCAGCAGAGATAGGGCACTAGCAGGAGGCGCAGATACGCAGTATTTT.